What follows describes a single TCR beta chain. These data belong to a study of blood T cell repertoires in COVID-19. Study in general: Sample material is recorded as cDNA or gDNA derived from T cells, B-cell-depleted T cells, or PBMCs.

Original handling: Nucleated cell number was recorded as an estimate derived from reference gene primer amplification. The protocol was immunoSEQ multiplex PCR, while the TCRdb copy is restricted to in-frame clones and leaves out a portion. Clonal size and the V and J genes are those of that table, whereas D and trimming came from the DNA. The sample lists about 73,000 clones; roughly 83% were seen once. Germline-derived CDR1 and CDR2 are MDHEN and SYDVKM. The CDR3 runs to 14 residues. Losses at the gene ends were 7 bases for V and 8 bases for J; bases not matched to a gene: 14. V and J are TRBV28 and TRBJ2-7; 7 nucleotides align to TRBD1. The material sequenced was peripheral blood. The source of this sequence is a man older than 75 with active or convalescent COVID-19. Here the CDR3 DNA reads TGTGCCAGCAACCCGAACAGGGGAATGGAGAAGCAGTACTTC. Its translation: CASNPNRGMEKQYF.